The 26 T cell receptor beta chains presented below share a single source sample, sequenced in a study of T cell responses to AZD1222 COVID-19 vaccine. Assay used: immunoSEQ multiplex PCR; TCRdb lists only in-frame clones, some missing. The sample lists just under 55,000 clones, around 90% seen once, with around 4% in the top ten. The specimen comprised peripheral blood, sampled on day 0 of AZD1222 vaccination. These TCRs come from an adult in good health.

CDR3 sequence (DNA): TGTGCCAGCAGCCCTCATGGGAGGGGGCCAAACACTGAAGCTTTCTTT. It codes for CASSPHGRGPNTEAFF. The chain links TRBV9 to TRBJ1-1; 7 nucleotides match TRBD1. Per the germline V gene, CDR1 is SGDLS and CDR2 is YYNGEE. V was clipped by 4 bases and J by 2 bases; unmatched bases: 11. The length of the CDR3 is 16 residues.

The chain has TRBV6-2 or TRBV6-3 and TRBJ1-5; no firm D call. The CDR3 loop spans 12 amino acids. V was trimmed by 4 bases and J by 7 bases, leaving 8 bases between them. CDR1 and CDR2 (germline): MNHEY, SVGEGT. CDR3 residues: CASSFRDQPQHF. The CDR3 bases are TGTGCCAGCAGTTTCCGAGACCAGCCCCAGCATTTT.

This CDR3 is CASSLEIGGYGYTF. In DNA, the CDR3 is TGCGCCAGCAGCTTGGAAATAGGGGGCTATGGCTACACCTTC. The V and J genes are TRBV5-1 and TRBJ1-2, with D possibly matching TRBD1 (6 bases). The CDR3 extends over 14 amino acids. Germline CDR1 SGHRS, CDR2 YFSETQ. V was shortened by 0 bases and J by 4 bases, with 10 bases between the two germline ends. Full variable domain (remainder filled in from reference TRBV5-1 and TRBJ1-2): KAGVTQTPRYLIKTRGQQVTLSCSPISGHRSVSWYQQTPGQGLQFLFEYFSETQRNKGNFPGRFSGRQFSNSRSEMNVSTLELGDSALYLCASSLEIGGYGYTFGSGTRLTVV.

This clone was found once. The chain carries TRBV27 and TRBJ2-7; D possibly matches TRBD1 or TRBD2 (5 bases each). Between the trimmed V and J ends, which lost 3 bases and 2 bases, there was a span of 8 bases. CDR1 and CDR2 from the germline V gene are MNHEY and SMNVEV (reference sequence). This CDR3 is 13 amino acids long. The CDR3 spells CASSLRGTYEQYF. CDR3 DNA sequence: TGTGCCAGCAGTTTGAGGGGAACCTACGAGCAGTACTTC.

The chain has TRBV5-1 and TRBJ2-2; D remains unclear. Trimming stripped 4 bases from V and 1 base from J, with 8 bases between. This CDR3 contains 14 residues. Germline V CDR1 and CDR2: SGHRS, YFSETQ. CDR3 bases: TGCGCCAGCAGCCTAAGACAGAACACCGGGGAGCTGTTTTTT. Translation gives CASSLRQNTGELFF.

The V call is TRBV2, the J call TRBJ1-2; D uncertain. Germline values: CDR1 SNHLY, CDR2 FYNNEI. The V and J ends lost 1 base and 14 bases respectively, with 11 bases between them. The CDR3 sequence is 11 residues long. The DNA for the CDR3 is TGTGCCAGCAGTGAAGGGGTCCGAGGTACCTTC. Translation gives CASSEGVRGTF.

This rearrangement joins TRBV4-2 to TRBJ1-1; 7 nucleotides agree with TRBD1. Germline CDR1 reads LGHNA; CDR2 reads YNFKEQ. Unmatched junction bases numbered 10, after V lost 0 bases and J lost 6 bases. The CDR3 has 16 amino acids. Written as DNA, the CDR3 is TGTGCCAGCAGCCAAGAGCTCCGACAGGGAGTCGCTGAAGCTTTCTTT. Encoded protein: CASSQELRQGVAEAFF.

The chain joins TRBV3-1 (or the pseudogene TRBV3-2) to TRBJ2-3; D may match TRBD1 or TRBD2 (5 bases each). This CDR3 spans 14 amino acids. Germline V gene data show CDR1 as LGHDT and CDR2 as YNNKEL (reference sequence). The V and J ends lost 4 bases and 14 bases respectively, with 22 bases between them. The CDR3 loop reads CASSPSGLHPGRYF. CDR3 bases: TGTGCCAGCAGCCCCTCAGGGCTCCACCCGGGGCGGTATTTT.

This sequence joins TRBV5-1 and TRBJ2-5, with D tentatively TRBD2 (5 bases). V lost 0 bases and J 6 bases, leaving 15 bases between the germline ends. Germline V CDR1 and CDR2: SGHRS, YFSETQ. This CDR3 region has 15 residues. The CDR3 coding sequence is TGCGCCAGCAGCTTGGAGTCCAGGCTCGGGAAGACCCAGTACTTC. This translates into CASSLESRLGKTQYF.

V is TRBV6-5 and J is TRBJ2-3; D assignment may be TRBD1 or TRBD2 (6 bases each). V dropped 4 bases and J dropped 1 base, with 12 bases sitting between them. The CDR3 spans 15 residues. Germline CDR1 and CDR2: MNHEY and SVGAGI. CDR3: CASSFQRGGTDTQYF. CDR3 nucleotide sequence: TGTGCCAGCAGTTTCCAGAGGGGGGGCACAGATACGCAGTATTTT.

V is TRBV3-1 (or the pseudogene TRBV3-2) and J is TRBJ2-5; 9 bases match TRBD2. CDR1 and CDR2 (germline): LGHDT, YNNKEL (reference sequence). This CDR3 region has 15 residues. The ends lost 4 bases at V and 5 bases at J; junction bases unmatched: 8. The CDR3 region has the DNA TGTGCCAGCAGCCCGTTAGCGGGGGCGGGGGAGACCCAGTACTTC. Amino acids: CASSPLAGAGETQYF.

The rearrangement uses TRBV19 and TRBJ1-2; 12 positions agree with TRBD1. CDR1 is LNHDA, CDR2 SQIVND, per germline (reference sequence). CDR3 size: 17 residues. The V segment lost 6 bases and the J segment 0 bases; nucleotides outside the gene matches: 8. The CDR3 protein is CASRSGTGGWANYGYTF. The CDR3 DNA sequence: TGTGCCAGTAGGTCGGGGACAGGGGGCTGGGCTAACTATGGCTACACCTTC.

J is TRBJ2-1 and V is TRBV27; TRBD2 matches at 9 bases. CDR1 and CDR2 from the germline V gene are MNHEY and SMNVEV (reference sequence). V gave up 3 bases and J gave up 8 bases; unmatched junction bases: 5. The CDR3 length is 14 residues. The CDR3 is CASSFSRGGYEQFF. The CDR3 DNA sequence: TGTGCCAGCAGTTTCTCGCGGGGGGGATATGAGCAGTTCTTC.

This clone appeared once. The rearrangement joins TRBV15 to TRBJ2-1; weak D call: TRBD2 (6 bases). The CDR3 extends over 14 amino acids. Germline CDR1 reads LNHNV; CDR2 reads YYDKDF (reference sequence). V gave up 5 bases and J gave up 4 bases, with 12 bases separating them. The CDR3 DNA follows: TGTGCCACCAGCGCCCCGGGACTTTACAATGAGCAGTTCTTC. Its protein product is CATSAPGLYNEQFF.

The chain joins TRBV19 to TRBJ1-6, with 7 bases fitting TRBD1. The V and J ends lost 4 bases and 8 bases, in that order; junction bases with no gene match: 5. CDR1 is LNHDA, CDR2 SQIVND, per germline (reference sequence). The CDR3 length is 14 residues. CDR3 DNA sequence: TGTGCCAGTAGTACAGGGGGAATTTATTCACCCCTCCACTTT. Translation gives CASSTGGIYSPLHF.

The J gene is TRBJ1-6, the V gene TRBV28, with a possible D match to TRBD1 (5 bases). The CDR3 is 14 residues long. Germline lookup yields CDR1 MDHEN and CDR2 SYDVKM. V was pared by 4 bases and J by 7 bases, with 11 bases between. The CDR3 coding sequence is TGTGCCAGCAGTTCCGGGACCCAGAATTCACCCCTCCACTTT. The encoded protein is CASSSGTQNSPLHF.

In regard to this clone: The same CDR3 is also encoded by other DNA sequences in this sample. The chain carries TRBV3-1 (or the pseudogene TRBV3-2) and TRBJ1-3; D is possibly TRBD1 (6 bases). Trimming removed 4 bases at V and 4 bases at J, with 8 bases between. This CDR3 has 13 residues. Germline CDR1 and CDR2: LGHDT and YNNKEL (reference sequence). For the CDR3, the DNA is TGTGCCAGCAGCCCCGGACAGGGAAACACCATATATTTT. Protein: CASSPGQGNTIYF.

This chain connects TRBV5-1 to TRBJ2-1; possibly TRBD1 for D (6 bases). V shed 0 bases and J shed 10 bases, with 17 bases lying between them. There are 15 residues in the CDR3. Germline CDR1 and CDR2: SGHRS and YFSETQ. The CDR3 is CASSLEQGVPPEQFF. The CDR3 nucleotides are TGCGCCAGCAGCTTGGAACAGGGAGTACCCCCCGAGCAGTTCTTC.

The chain recombines TRBV9 with TRBJ2-1, with D tentatively TRBD1 (7 bases). CDR1 and CDR2 from the germline V gene are SGDLS and YYNGEE. The CDR3 is made up of 14 amino acids. The ends were cut back, 4 bases at V and 8 bases at J, with 16 bases in the middle. The CDR3 loop reads CASSPQTGRHEQFF. The CDR3 DNA reads TGTGCCAGCAGCCCACAGACAGGGAGGCATGAGCAGTTCTTC.

J is TRBJ2-7 and V is TRBV6-5; D is undetermined. Trimming took 1 base from V and 4 from J, leaving 11 bases between them. The CDR3 is made up of 14 amino acids. Germline assignment: CDR1 MNHEY and CDR2 SVGAGI. The CDR3 bases are TGTGCCAGCAGTTACTTCCCACTGGCGTACGAGCAGTACTTC. It translates to CASSYFPLAYEQYF.

The rearrangement uses TRBV19 and TRBJ2-2; the match to TRBD2 covers 8 bases. The CDR3 is 16 amino acids. Germline loops: CDR1 LNHDA, CDR2 SQIVND (reference sequence). V was pared by 2 bases and J by 5 bases, with 7 bases of the junction left unmatched. The CDR3 region is CASSIRRGLGTGELFF. CDR3 DNA sequence: TGTGCCAGTAGTATACGTAGGGGACTAGGAACCGGGGAGCTGTTTTTT.

This chain connects TRBV25-1 to TRBJ1-2; a weak D match, TRBD1 (5 bases). V lost 8 bases and J lost 2, with 24 bases in between. The germline CDR1 and CDR2 sequences are MGHDK and SYGVNS. This CDR3 has 17 amino acids. In DNA, the CDR3 is TGTGCCAGCGGGCCCCGACAAGGGGAAGGTGAGAACTATGGCTACACCTTC. This translates into CASGPRQGEGENYGYTF.

The V and J genes are TRBV19 and TRBJ1-5, with D maybe TRBD1 (5 bases). There are 15 residues in the CDR3. Trimming shortened V by 0 bases and J by 3 bases, and 9 bases separated the two germline ends. The germline V gene has CDR1 LNHDA and CDR2 SQIVND (reference sequence). The CDR3 spells CASSIEGGYNQPQHF. In DNA form, the CDR3 reads TGTGCCAGTAGTATAGAGGGGGGGTACAATCAGCCCCAGCATTTT.

The V call is TRBV14, the J call TRBJ1-1; no clear D. V dropped 4 bases and J dropped 6 bases, with 12 bases sitting between them. The germline V gene encodes CDR1 SGHDN and CDR2 FVKESK. The CDR3 extends over 13 amino acids. CDR3 DNA sequence: TGTGCCAGCAGCCGGGTTGTAGGGTCTGAAGCTTTCTTT. This sequence encodes CASSRVVGSEAFF.

This clone was seen a few times. Other DNA sequences in this specimen translate into the identical CDR3. This rearrangement joins TRBV12-3 or TRBV12-4 to TRBJ1-6; D remains ambiguous. The CDR3 runs 12 residues. Trimming took off 1 base at V and 9 bases at J, with 4 bases between the two ends. The CDR3 sequence: CASSLEGSPLHF. CDR3 DNA: TGTGCCAGCAGTTTAGAGGGTTCACCCCTCCACTTT.

The rearrangement uses TRBV18 and TRBJ1-2, with 7 bases lining up with TRBD1. With V trimmed by 3 bases and J by 5 bases, 15 bases remained unmatched. The CDR3 runs to 17 residues. CDR1 is KGHSH and CDR2 is LQKENI in the germline V gene. The CDR3 nucleotides are TGTGCCAGCTCACCTCCCCTCGGGACAGCGGAGACTTATGGCTACACCTTC. Translation gives CASSPPLGTAETYGYTF.